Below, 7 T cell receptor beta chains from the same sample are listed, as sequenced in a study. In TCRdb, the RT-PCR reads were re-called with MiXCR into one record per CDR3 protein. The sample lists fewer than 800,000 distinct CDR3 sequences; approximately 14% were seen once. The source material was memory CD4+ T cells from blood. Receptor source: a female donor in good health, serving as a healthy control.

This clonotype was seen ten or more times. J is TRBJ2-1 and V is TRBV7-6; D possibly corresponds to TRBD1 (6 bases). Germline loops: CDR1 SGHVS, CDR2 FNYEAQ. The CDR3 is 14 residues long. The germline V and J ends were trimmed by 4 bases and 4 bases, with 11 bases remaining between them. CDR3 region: CASSSRQDYNEQFF. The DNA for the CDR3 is TGTGCCAGCAGCTCGAGACAGGATTACAATGAGCAGTTCTTC.

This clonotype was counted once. The CDR3 loop reads CASIPAAGRLNTGELFF. CDR3 coding DNA: TGTGCCAGCATTCCGGCAGCGGGCAGACTGAACACCGGGGAGCTGTTTTTT. V and J are TRBV27 and TRBJ2-2; D might be TRBD2 (6 bases). Germline CDR1 MNHEY, CDR2 SMNVEV (reference sequence). V was pared by 7 bases and J by 1 base, with 19 bases between. This CDR3 region has 17 residues.

The CDR3: CASSLSAGGGSYNEQFF. CDR3 bases: TGCGCCAGCAGCCTAAGCGCGGGCGGCGGCTCCTACAATGAGCAGTTCTTC. This sequence joins TRBV5-1 and TRBJ2-1, with D tentatively TRBD2 (5 bases). Looked up from germline, CDR1 is SGHRS and CDR2 is YFSETQ. V gave up 4 bases and J gave up 0 bases, with 17 bases separating them. CDR3 length: 17 amino acids.

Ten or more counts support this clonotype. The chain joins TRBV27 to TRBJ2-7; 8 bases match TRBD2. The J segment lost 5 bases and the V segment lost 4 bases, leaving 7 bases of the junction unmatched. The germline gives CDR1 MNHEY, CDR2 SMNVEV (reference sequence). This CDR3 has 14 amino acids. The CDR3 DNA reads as TGTGCCAGCAGTTGGAAGCGGGAGTCGAACGAGCAGTACTTC. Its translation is CASSWKRESNEQYF.

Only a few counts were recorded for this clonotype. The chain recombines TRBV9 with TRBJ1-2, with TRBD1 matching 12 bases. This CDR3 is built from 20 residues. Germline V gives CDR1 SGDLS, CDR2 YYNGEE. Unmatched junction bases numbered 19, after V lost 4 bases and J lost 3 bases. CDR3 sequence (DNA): TGTGCCAGCAGCCGCCTTATTCACTCCGGGACAGGGGGCGAGGACTATGGCTACACCTTC. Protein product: CASSRLIHSGTGGEDYGYTF.

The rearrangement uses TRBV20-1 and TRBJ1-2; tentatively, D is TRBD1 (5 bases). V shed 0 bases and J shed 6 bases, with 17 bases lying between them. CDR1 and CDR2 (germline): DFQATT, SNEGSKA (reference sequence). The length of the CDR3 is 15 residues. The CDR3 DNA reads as TGCAGTGCTAGAGAAACTTTAAGGGGCGCGAATGGCTACACCTTC. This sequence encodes CSARETLRGANGYTF.

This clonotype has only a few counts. This chain's CDR3 is CSVATYTEAFF. The CDR3 coding sequence is TGCAGCGTTGCGACCTACACTGAAGCTTTCTTT. This sequence joins TRBV29-1 and TRBJ1-1; D is ambiguous. Per germline, CDR1 SQVTM and CDR2 ANQGSEA. The CDR3 runs 11 residues. Between the trimmed V and J ends, which lost 4 bases and 3 bases, there was a span of 6 bases.